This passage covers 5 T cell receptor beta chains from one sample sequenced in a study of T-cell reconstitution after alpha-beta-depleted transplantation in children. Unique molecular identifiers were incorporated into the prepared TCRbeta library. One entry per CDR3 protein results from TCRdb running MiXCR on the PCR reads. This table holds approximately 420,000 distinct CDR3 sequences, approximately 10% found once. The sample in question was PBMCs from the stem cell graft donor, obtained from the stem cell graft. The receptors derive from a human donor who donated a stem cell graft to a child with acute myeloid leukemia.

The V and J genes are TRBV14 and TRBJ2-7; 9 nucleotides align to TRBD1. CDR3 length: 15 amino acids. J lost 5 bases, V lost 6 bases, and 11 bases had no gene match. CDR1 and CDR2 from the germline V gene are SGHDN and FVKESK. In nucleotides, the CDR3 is TGTGCCAGCAGTCAATTAGGACAGGGGTCTCACGAGCAGTACTTC. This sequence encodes CASSQLGQGSHEQYF.

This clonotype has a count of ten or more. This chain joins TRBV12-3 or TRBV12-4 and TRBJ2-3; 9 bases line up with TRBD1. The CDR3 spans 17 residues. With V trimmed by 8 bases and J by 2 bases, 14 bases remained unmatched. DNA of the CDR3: TGTGCCAGCCAGGGGTTGGGACAGGGTCCTAACACAGATACGCAGTATTTT. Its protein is CASQGLGQGPNTDTQYF.

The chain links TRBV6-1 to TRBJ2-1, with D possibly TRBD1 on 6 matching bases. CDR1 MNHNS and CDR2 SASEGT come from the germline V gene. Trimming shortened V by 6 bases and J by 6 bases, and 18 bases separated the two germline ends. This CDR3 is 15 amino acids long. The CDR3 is CASSVQGEGSNEQFF. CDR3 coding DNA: TGTGCCAGCAGCGTACAGGGCGAGGGCTCCAATGAGCAGTTCTTC.

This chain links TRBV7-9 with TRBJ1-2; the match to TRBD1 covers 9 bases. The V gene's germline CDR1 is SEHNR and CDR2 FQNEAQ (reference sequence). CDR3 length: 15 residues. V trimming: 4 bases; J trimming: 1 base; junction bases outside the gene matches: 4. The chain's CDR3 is CASSSTGGYNYGYTF. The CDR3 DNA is TGTGCCAGCAGCTCAACAGGGGGCTATAACTATGGCTACACCTTC.

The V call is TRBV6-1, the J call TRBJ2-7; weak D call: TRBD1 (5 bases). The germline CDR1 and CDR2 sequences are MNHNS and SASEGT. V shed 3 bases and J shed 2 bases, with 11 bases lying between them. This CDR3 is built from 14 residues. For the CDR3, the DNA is TGTGCCAGCAGTGACCGTGGGGCTCCCTACGAGCAGTACTTC. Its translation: CASSDRGAPYEQYF.